This record looks at one T cell receptor beta chain sequence and its context. Using immunoSEQ multiplex PCR, the repertoire was profiled, and TCRdb retains in-frame clones only, with some absent. This table has over 40,000 clones, 92% appearing once. The CDR3 length is 14 residues. With V trimmed by 2 bases and J by 6 bases, 4 bases remained unmatched. Per the germline V gene, CDR1 is MNHEY and CDR2 is SMNVEV (reference sequence). The data derive from a study of T cell changes during pregnancy in multiple sclerosis. This clonotype was sampled from a female donor with multiple sclerosis, enrolled in a pregnancy study. The sample in question was CD4+ T cells from peripheral blood mononuclear cells, obtained in the second trimester of pregnancy. This chain uses TRBV27 with TRBJ2-1; 7 bases are a match to TRBD1. The CDR3 sequence is CASSLDRVGNEQFF. CDR3 DNA: TGTGCCAGCAGTTTAGACAGGGTCGGCAATGAGCAGTTCTTC.